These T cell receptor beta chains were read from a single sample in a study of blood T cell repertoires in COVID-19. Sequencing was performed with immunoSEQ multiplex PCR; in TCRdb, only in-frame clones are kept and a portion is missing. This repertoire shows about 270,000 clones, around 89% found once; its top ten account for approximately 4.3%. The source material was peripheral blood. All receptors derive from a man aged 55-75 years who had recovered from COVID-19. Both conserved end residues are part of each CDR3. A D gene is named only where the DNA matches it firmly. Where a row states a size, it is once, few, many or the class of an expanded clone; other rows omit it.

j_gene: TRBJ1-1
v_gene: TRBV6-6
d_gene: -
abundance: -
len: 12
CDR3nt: TGTGCCAGCAGTTACCCAGGGTCTGAAGCTTTCTTT
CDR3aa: CASSYPGSEAFF

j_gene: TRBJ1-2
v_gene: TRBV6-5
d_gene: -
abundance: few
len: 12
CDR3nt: TGTGCCAGCAGTTACTCGAGCTATGGCTACACCTTC
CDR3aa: CASSYSSYGYTF

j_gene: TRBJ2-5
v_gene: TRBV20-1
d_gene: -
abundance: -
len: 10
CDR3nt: TGCAGTGTCGCCCAGGAGACCCAGTACTTC
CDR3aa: CSVAQETQYF

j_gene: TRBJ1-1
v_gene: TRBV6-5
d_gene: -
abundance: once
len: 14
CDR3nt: TGTGCCAGCAGTTACTCGAGAGGAGGGACTGAAGCTTTCTTT
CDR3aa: CASSYSRGGTEAFF

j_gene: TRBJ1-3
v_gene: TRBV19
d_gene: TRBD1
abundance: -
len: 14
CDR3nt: TGTGCCAGTAGTCAAACAGGGGCTGGAAACACCATATATTTT
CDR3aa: CASSQTGAGNTIYF

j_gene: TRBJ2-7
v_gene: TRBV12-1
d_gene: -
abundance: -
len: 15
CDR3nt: TGTGCCAGCAGCTTTGGGGACAGCCGTTGGGACGAGCAGTACTTC
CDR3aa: CASSFGDSRWDEQYF

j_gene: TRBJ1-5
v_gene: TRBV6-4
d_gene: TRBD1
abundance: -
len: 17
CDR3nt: TGTGCCAGCAGCTACGACAGGGCCCCATATAGCAATCAGCCCCAGCATTTT
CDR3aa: CASSYDRAPYSNQPQHF

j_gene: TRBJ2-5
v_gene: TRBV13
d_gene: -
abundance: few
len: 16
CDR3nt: TGTGCCAGCAGCTCCTCCGGGGAGCTAGCTCCAGAGACCCAGTACTTC
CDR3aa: CASSSSGELAPETQYF

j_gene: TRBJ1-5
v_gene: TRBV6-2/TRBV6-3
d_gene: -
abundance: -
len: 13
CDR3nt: TGTGCCAGCAGTTCCCTTTACAATCAGCCCCAGCATTTT
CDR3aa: CASSSLYNQPQHF

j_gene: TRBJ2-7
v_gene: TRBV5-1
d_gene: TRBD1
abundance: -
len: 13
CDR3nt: TGCGCCAGCAGCCGCGACAGGGTTGGGGAGCAGTACTTC
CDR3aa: CASSRDRVGEQYF

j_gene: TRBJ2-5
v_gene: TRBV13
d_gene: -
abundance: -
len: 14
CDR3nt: TGTGCCAGCAGCCCATTACTAGCCGAAGAGACCCAGTACTTC
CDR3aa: CASSPLLAEETQYF

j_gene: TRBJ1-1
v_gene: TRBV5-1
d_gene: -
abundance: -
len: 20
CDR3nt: TGCGCCAGCAGCTTGCGAGTCCTCCGGGATATGAGAACCGGGAACACTGAAGCTTTCTTT
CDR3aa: CASSLRVLRDMRTGNTEAFF

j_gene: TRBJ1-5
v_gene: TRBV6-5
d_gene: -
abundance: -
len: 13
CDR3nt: TGTGCCAGCAGCCGACAGAGGCAGCAGCCCCAGCATTTT
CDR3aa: CASSRQRQQPQHF

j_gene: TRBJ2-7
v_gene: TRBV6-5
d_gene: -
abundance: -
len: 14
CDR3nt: TGTGCCAGCAGTTACGCGGCAGACGCCTACGAGCAGTACTTC
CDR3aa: CASSYAADAYEQYF

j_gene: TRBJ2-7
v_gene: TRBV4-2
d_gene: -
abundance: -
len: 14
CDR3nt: TGTGCCAGCAGCCAAGATGAACGAGACTACGAGCAGTACTTC
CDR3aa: CASSQDERDYEQYF

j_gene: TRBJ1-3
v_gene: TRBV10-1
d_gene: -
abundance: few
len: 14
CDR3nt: TGCGCCAGCAGGGAACAGGGTAAGGCAAACACCATATATTTT
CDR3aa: CASREQGKANTIYF

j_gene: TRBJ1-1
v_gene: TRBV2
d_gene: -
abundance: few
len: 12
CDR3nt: TGTGCCAGCAGCCGCCAGGGGTGGGAAGCTTTCTTT
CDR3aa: CASSRQGWEAFF

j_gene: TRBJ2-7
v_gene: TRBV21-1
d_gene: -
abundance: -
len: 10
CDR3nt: TGTGCCATATCCTCCTACGAGCAGTACTTC
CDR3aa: CAISSYEQYF

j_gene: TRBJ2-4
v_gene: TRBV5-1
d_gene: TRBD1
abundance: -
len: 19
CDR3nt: TGCGCCAGCAGCTTGGGACAGGGAAACGGTGTGGGTAAAAAAAACATTCAGTACTTC
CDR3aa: CASSLGQGNGVGKKNIQYF

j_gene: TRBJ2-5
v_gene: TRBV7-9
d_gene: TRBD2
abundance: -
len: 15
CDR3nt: TGTGCCAGCAGCCGGGAGCGGGGGCCCGTGGAGACCCAGTACTTC
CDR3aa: CASSRERGPVETQYF

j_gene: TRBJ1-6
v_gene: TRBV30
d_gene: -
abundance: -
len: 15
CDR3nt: TGTGCCTGGAGCACGGGAAGCTCCTATAATTCACCCCTCCACTTT
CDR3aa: CAWSTGSSYNSPLHF

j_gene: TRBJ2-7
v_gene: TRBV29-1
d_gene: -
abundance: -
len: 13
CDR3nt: TGCAGCGTTGAAGGGCCGACTTCCTACGAGCAGTACTTC
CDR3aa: CSVEGPTSYEQYF

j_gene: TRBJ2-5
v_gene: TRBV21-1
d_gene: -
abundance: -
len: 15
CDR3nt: TGTGCCAGCACTCCCTTTGCTAGCGGGAGGGAGACCCAGTACTTC
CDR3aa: CASTPFASGRETQYF

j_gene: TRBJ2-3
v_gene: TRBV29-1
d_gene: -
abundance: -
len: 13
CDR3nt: TGCAGCGCTGAGGGCGGGTTGGGAGATACGCAGTATTTT
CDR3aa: CSAEGGLGDTQYF

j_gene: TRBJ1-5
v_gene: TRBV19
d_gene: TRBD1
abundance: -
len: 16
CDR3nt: TGTGCCAGTAGCTATCCCGGGACACCAGGGGGTCAGCCCCAGCATTTT
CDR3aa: CASSYPGTPGGQPQHF

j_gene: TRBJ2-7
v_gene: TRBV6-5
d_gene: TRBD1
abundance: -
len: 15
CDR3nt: TGTGCCAGCCAAACCGGGACAGCGAGCTCCTACGAGCAGTACTTC
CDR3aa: CASQTGTASSYEQYF

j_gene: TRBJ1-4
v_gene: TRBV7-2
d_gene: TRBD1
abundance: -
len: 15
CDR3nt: TGTGCCAGCAGCTCCCAGACAGGGAAGAATGAAAAACTGTTTTTT
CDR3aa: CASSSQTGKNEKLFF

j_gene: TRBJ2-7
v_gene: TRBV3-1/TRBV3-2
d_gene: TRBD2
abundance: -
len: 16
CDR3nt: TGTGCCAGCAGCCAAGGAACTAGCGGGGACACCTACGAGCAGTACTTC
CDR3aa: CASSQGTSGDTYEQYF

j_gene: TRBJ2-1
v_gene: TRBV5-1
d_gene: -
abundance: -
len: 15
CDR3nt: TGCGCCAGCAGCTTGGGGTCGGGGTTCTACAATGAGCAGTTCTTC
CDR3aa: CASSLGSGFYNEQFF

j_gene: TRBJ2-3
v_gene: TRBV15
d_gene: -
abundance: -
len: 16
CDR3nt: TGTGCCACCAGCAGAGACCTAAAAACTAGCACAGATACGCAGTATTTT
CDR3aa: CATSRDLKTSTDTQYF

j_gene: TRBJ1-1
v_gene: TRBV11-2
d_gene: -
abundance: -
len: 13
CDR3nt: TGTGCCAGCAGCTTAGATCGGAACACTGAAGCTTTCTTT
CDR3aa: CASSLDRNTEAFF

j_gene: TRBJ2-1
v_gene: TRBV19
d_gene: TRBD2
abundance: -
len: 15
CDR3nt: TGTGCCAGTCGTTGGGGAGCGGGGGGTAGGAATGAGCAGTTCTTC
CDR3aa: CASRWGAGGRNEQFF

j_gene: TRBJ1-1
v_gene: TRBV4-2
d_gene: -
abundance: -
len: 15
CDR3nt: TGTGCCAGCAGCCAAGAGAGCACCCCGAACACTGAAGCTTTCTTT
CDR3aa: CASSQESTPNTEAFF

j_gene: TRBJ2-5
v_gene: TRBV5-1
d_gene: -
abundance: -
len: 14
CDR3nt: TGCGCCAGCAGCTTGGAACGGGGTGGGGAGACCCAGTACTTC
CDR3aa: CASSLERGGETQYF

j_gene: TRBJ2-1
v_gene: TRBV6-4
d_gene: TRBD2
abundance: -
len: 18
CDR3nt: TGTGCCAGCAGCCCGGGACTAGCGGGATTTCCCCCGGTGGATGAGCAGTTCTTC
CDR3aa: CASSPGLAGFPPVDEQFF

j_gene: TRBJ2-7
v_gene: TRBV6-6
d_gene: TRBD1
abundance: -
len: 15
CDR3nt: TGTGCCAGCAGTTACTCGCCGGGACAGGGTTCCGAGCAGTACTTC
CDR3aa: CASSYSPGQGSEQYF

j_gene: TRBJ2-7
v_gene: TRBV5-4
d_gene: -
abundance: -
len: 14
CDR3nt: TGTGCCAGCAGCTTATCGGGGGAAAGGTACGAGCAGTACTTC
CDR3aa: CASSLSGERYEQYF

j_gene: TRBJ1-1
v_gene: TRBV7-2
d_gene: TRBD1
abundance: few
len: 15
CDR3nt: TGTGCCAGCACCCACGCGGACAGGGTGAACACTGAAGCTTTCTTT
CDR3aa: CASTHADRVNTEAFF

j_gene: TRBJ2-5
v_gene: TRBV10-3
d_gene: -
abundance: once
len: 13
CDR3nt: TGTGCCATCAGTGACCCCTCAGGGGAGACCCAGTACTTC
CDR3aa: CAISDPSGETQYF

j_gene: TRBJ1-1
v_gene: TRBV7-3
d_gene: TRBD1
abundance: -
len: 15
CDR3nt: TGTGCCAGCAGCTTTGAGGGGGCGGGGAGCACTGAAGCTTTCTTT
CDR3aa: CASSFEGAGSTEAFF

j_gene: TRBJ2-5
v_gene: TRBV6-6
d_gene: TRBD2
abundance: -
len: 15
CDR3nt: TGTGCCAGCAGTTACGTCGGTAGCGGGGGGGAGACCCAGTACTTC
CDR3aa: CASSYVGSGGETQYF

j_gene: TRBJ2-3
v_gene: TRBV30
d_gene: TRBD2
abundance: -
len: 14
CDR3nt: TGTGCCTGGAGTGCGCGGGGGGGGACAGATACGCAGTATTTT
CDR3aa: CAWSARGGTDTQYF

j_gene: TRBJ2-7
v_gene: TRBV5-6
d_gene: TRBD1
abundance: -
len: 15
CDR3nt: TGTGCCAGCAGCTTGGTGGACAGGTCCATTTACGAGCAGTACTTC
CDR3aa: CASSLVDRSIYEQYF

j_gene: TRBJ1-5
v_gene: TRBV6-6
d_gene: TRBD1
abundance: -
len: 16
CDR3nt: TGTGCCAGCAGTTGGGGACAGTTTTATAGCAATCAGCCCCAGCATTTT
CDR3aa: CASSWGQFYSNQPQHF

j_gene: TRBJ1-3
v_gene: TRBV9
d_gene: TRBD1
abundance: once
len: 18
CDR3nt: TGTGCCAGCAGCAATCCCTCCGGGACAGGGCACTCTGGAAACACCATATATTTT
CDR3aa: CASSNPSGTGHSGNTIYF

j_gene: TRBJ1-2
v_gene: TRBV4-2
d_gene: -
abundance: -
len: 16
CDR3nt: TGTGCCAGCAGCCAAACCCCGCCCACAGGGTACTATGGCTACACCTTC
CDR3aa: CASSQTPPTGYYGYTF

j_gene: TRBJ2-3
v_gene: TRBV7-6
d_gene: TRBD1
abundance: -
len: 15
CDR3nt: TGTGCCAGCAGCGCCCCGGACAGGGTCGCAGATACGCAGTATTTT
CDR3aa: CASSAPDRVADTQYF

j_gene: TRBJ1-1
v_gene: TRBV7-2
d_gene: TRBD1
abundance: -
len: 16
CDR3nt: TGTGCCAGCAGCTTAGCCCCCTCGGGACAGGGTGATGAAGCTTTCTTT
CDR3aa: CASSLAPSGQGDEAFF

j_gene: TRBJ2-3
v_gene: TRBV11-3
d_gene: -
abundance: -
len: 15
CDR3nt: TGTGCCAGCAGCTTAAATGGGGGCGGGTCAGATACGCAGTATTTT
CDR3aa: CASSLNGGGSDTQYF

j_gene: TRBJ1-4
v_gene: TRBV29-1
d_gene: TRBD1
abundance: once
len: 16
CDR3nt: TGCAGCGTTGAAGGGGGGACAGAACCAACTAATGAAAAACTGTTTTTT
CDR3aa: CSVEGGTEPTNEKLFF

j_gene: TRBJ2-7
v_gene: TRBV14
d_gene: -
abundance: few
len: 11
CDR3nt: TGTGCCAGCAGCCAGTATTACGAGCAGTACTTC
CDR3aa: CASSQYYEQYF

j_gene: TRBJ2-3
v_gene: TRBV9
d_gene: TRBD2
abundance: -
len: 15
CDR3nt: TGTGCCAGCAGCGCCAGCGGGGGGGTGGGAGATACGCAGTATTTT
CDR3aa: CASSASGGVGDTQYF

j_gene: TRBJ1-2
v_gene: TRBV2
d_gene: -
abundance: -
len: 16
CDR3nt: TGTGCCAGCAGCCCCGGGACTTCGGGCCTGAGAAAGGGCTACACCTTC
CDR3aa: CASSPGTSGLRKGYTF